The 25 T cell receptor beta chains given below trace back to one sample, sequenced in a study of CD8 T cells in ankylosing spondylitis. In TCRdb, the 5' RACE reads were re-called with MiXCR into one record per CDR3 protein. The data hold around 150,000 distinct CDR3 sequences, with 30% to 40% observed a single time. Sequencing used synovial fluid, either unsorted or a sorted T cell fraction (not recorded which). The receptors stem from a male donor with ankylosing spondylitis.

This clonotype appeared many times. The V call is TRBV27, the J call TRBJ2-1, with 8 bases fitting TRBD2. Germline V gene data show CDR1 as MNHEY and CDR2 as SMNVEV (reference sequence). The CDR3 is 16 residues long. J lost 9 bases, V lost 2 bases, and 12 bases had no gene match. CDR3 sequence: CASSLRPGGPGGEQFF. For the CDR3, the DNA is TGTGCCAGCAGTTTAAGGCCGGGAGGGCCGGGTGGTGAGCAGTTCTTC.

CDR3 sequence reads: CAISETGWGETQYF. The CDR3 DNA reads TGTGCCATCAGTGAAACAGGGTGGGGAGAGACCCAGTACTTC. This chain uses TRBV10-3 with TRBJ2-5; tentatively, D is TRBD1 (6 bases). This CDR3 contains 14 residues. Trimming took off 3 bases at V and 4 bases at J, with 12 bases between the two ends. Germline lookup yields CDR1 ENHRY and CDR2 SYGVKD.

This chain uses TRBV7-8 with TRBJ1-3, with D maybe TRBD1 (5 bases). There are 14 residues in the CDR3. The germline CDR1 and CDR2 sequences are SGHVS and FQNEAQ. V lost 4 bases, J lost 0 bases, and 7 bases lay in between. CDR3 residues: CASSWTISGNTIYF. DNA of the CDR3: TGTGCCAGCAGCTGGACAATCTCTGGAAACACCATATATTTT.

This clonotype was found many times. This chain links TRBV7-2 with TRBJ2-3, with D perhaps matching TRBD2 (5 bases). V lost 2 bases, J lost 13 bases, and 13 bases lay in between. The CDR3 contains 12 residues. CDR1 and CDR2 from the germline V gene are SGHTA and FQGNSA. The DNA of the CDR3 is TGTGCCAGCAGCTTAAGGAGTGGGAGAGAGTATTTT. The encoded protein is CASSLRSGREYF.

This chain's CDR3 is CASSLLGTHMGTEAFF. The DNA of the CDR3 is TGTGCCAGCAGCTTACTGGGGACCCATATGGGGACTGAAGCTTTCTTT. The V and J genes are TRBV11-2 and TRBJ1-1, with D maybe TRBD1 (5 bases). The CDR3 is 16 residues long. The germline V gene encodes CDR1 SGHAT and CDR2 FQNNGV. V dropped 2 bases and J dropped 5 bases, with 18 bases sitting between them.

The chain combines TRBV6-1 with TRBJ2-7; D may correspond to TRBD1 or TRBD2 (5 bases each). The germline CDR1 and CDR2 sequences are MNHNS and SASEGT. Trimming took 8 bases from V and 4 from J, leaving 21 bases between them. The CDR3 totals 15 residues. CDR3 protein: CASSTGRQGGYEQYF. DNA for the CDR3: TGTGCCAGCTCCACCGGGCGGCAGGGCGGGTACGAGCAGTACTTC.

By share of the sample, this clonotype is medium-sized. This chain joins TRBV10-3 and TRBJ2-3; 9 positions agree with TRBD2. J was trimmed by 0 bases and V by 11 bases; bases with no gene match: 9. Germline V gene data show CDR1 as ENHRY and CDR2 as SYGVKD. There are 15 residues in the CDR3. The DNA of the CDR3 is TGTGCCGCCGGGGCGGGAGGGCCTAGCACAGATACGCAGTATTTT. It codes for CAAGAGGPSTDTQYF.

The chain employs TRBV2 and TRBJ2-2, with D hard to call. V was clipped by 1 base and J by 8 bases, with 14 bases between them. Germline loops: CDR1 SNHLY, CDR2 FYNNEI. CDR3 length: 15 residues. CDR3 loop: CASSEEGLSNGELFF. The CDR3 DNA follows: TGTGCCAGCAGTGAAGAAGGTCTGTCTAATGGGGAGCTGTTTTTT.

This clonotype was seen a few times. The rearrangement joins TRBV3-1 to TRBJ2-4, with D tentatively TRBD2 (6 bases). This CDR3 contains 13 residues. CDR1 LGHDT and CDR2 YNNKEL come from the germline V gene (reference sequence). Trimming removed 1 base from V and 13 bases from J, with 14 bases in between. The CDR3 sequence is CASSQGFGGSQYF. As DNA, the CDR3 is TGTGCCAGCAGCCAAGGTTTCGGGGGATCCCAGTACTTC.

The chain uses TRBV5-8 and TRBJ2-2, with 8 bases fitting TRBD1. J gave up 7 bases and V 4 bases, and 9 bases lay outside the gene matches. Germline loops: CDR1 SGHTS, CDR2 YDEGEE. The CDR3 has 15 amino acids. CDR3 sequence: CASSRMDRVIGELFF. In nucleotides, the CDR3 is TGTGCCAGCAGCCGGATGGACAGGGTAATCGGGGAGCTGTTTTTT.

This chain uses TRBV12-3 or TRBV12-4 with TRBJ2-7, with D tentatively TRBD1 (6 bases). Trimming took off 7 bases at V and 0 bases at J, with 10 bases between the two ends. CDR3 size: 13 residues. CDR3 in amino acids: CASTRDISYEQYF. The CDR3 coding sequence is TGTGCCAGCACCAGGGACATCTCCTACGAGCAGTACTTC.

This clonotype was observed a handful of times. The chain recombines TRBV6-2 or TRBV6-3 with TRBJ2-1; TRBD1 matches at 7 bases. CDR3 size: 16 residues. J was trimmed by 8 bases and V by 5 bases; bases with no gene match: 15. From germline, CDR1 is MNHEY and CDR2 SVGEGT. In nucleotides, the CDR3 is TGTGCCAGCAGTGTCCCCGGGACAGTGTGGCGTGATGAGCAGTTCTTC. This sequence encodes CASSVPGTVWRDEQFF.

CDR3 in DNA: TGCAGTGCTAGAGATCTCTTCGGCGCATCAAGAGGGTATGGCTACACCTTC. Amino acids: CSARDLFGASRGYGYTF. The V gene is TRBV20-1, the J gene TRBJ1-2; D gene uncertain. The CDR3 sequence is 17 residues long. The V and J ends lost 0 bases and 5 bases respectively, with 22 bases between them. Germline V CDR1 and CDR2: DFQATT, SNEGSKA (reference sequence).

The chain is built from TRBV20-1 and TRBJ1-2, with TRBD1 matching over 9 bases. CDR3 length equals 13 residues. Germline lookup yields CDR1 DFQATT and CDR2 SNEGSKA (reference sequence). The trim removed 2 bases at V and 4 bases at J, leaving 2 bases unmatched. The CDR3 nucleotides read TGCAGTGCTAGACCGGGACAGGGCTATGGCTACACCTTC. This gives the protein CSARPGQGYGYTF.

This clonotype was recorded only once. V usage is TRBV20-1 and J usage is TRBJ1-1, with TRBD1 identical over 8 bases. Germline V lookup: CDR1 DFQATT, CDR2 SNEGSKA (reference sequence). This CDR3 region has 10 residues. Losses at the gene ends were 5 bases for V and 8 bases for J; bases not matched to a gene: 1. In DNA form, the CDR3 reads TGCAGTGCTGGGGACAGGGAAGCTTTCTTT. Translated: CSAGDREAFF.

Only a few counts were recorded for this clonotype. At one end, the junction sequence differs from germline, possibly due to a read error. This rearrangement joins TRBV28 to TRBJ2-7, with D perhaps matching TRBD1 (6 bases). There are 12 residues in the CDR3. Per the germline V gene, CDR1 is MDHEN and CDR2 is SYDVKM. CDR3 loop: CASSSGIRQALF. The CDR3 DNA is TGTGCCAGCAGTTCCGGGATCAGACAGGCCCTGTTC.

Only a few counts were recorded for this clonotype. This chain's CDR3 is CASSMDQGTEAFF. In nucleotides, the CDR3 is TGTGCCAGCAGTATGGACCAGGGCACTGAAGCTTTCTTT. The chain combines TRBV2 with TRBJ1-1; D perhaps matches TRBD1 (5 bases). In germline, CDR1 is SNHLY, CDR2 FYNNEI. The CDR3 is 13 residues long. Trimming pared 5 bases from V and 4 bases from J, leaving 11 bases between.

The chain employs TRBV28 and TRBJ1-2; 8 bases are a match to TRBD1. The germline CDR1 and CDR2 sequences are MDHEN and SYDVKM. After removal of 2 bases from V and 5 bases from J, the junction contained 7 bases not matched to a gene. The CDR3 loop spans 15 amino acids. The CDR3 DNA is TGTGCCAGCAGTTTACAGGGGGCGAAAGAATATGGCTACACCTTC. Its protein is CASSLQGAKEYGYTF.

This clonotype occurred many times. The chain joins TRBV12-3 or TRBV12-4 to TRBJ2-7; TRBD2 matches 13 bases. The CDR3 is 15 residues long. V lost 5 bases and J lost 7; bases outside the gene matches: 8. The chain's CDR3 is CASSTGLAGTREQYF. The CDR3 DNA reads TGTGCCAGCAGTACGGGACTAGCGGGAACAAGGGAGCAGTACTTC.

The chain combines TRBV20-1 with TRBJ1-4; D is possibly TRBD1 (6 bases). CDR3 length: 12 amino acids. The germline CDR1 and CDR2 sequences are DFQATT and SNEGSKA (reference sequence). The CDR3 bases are TGCCACGTACAGGGTTTAGGAGAAAAACTGTTTTTT. It encodes CHVQGLGEKLFF.

Ten or more counts support this clonotype. Compared with germline, one end of the junction differs, possibly owing to a read error. The chain couples TRBV5-1 to TRBJ2-7; a weak D match, TRBD2 (6 bases). This CDR3 is built from 14 residues. The germline V gene has CDR1 SGHRS and CDR2 YFSETQ. The DNA of the CDR3 is TGTGCCAGCAGTTTAGGCGGGGCCTCCTACGAGCAGTACTTC. Translation: CASSLGGASYEQYF.

The chain couples TRBV6-2 or TRBV6-3 to TRBJ2-7, with D uncertain. Germline CDR1 and CDR2: MNHEY and SVGEGT. The V end was cut by 2 bases, the J end by 6 bases, with 8 bases between. CDR3 length: 12 amino acids. The CDR3 DNA follows: TGTGCCAGCAGTTACGAAGGGCTCGAGCAGTACTTC. Encoded protein: CASSYEGLEQYF.

A few counts support this clonotype. V usage is TRBV7-3 and J usage is TRBJ2-2; D remains ambiguous. Trimming stripped 1 base from V and 3 bases from J, with 6 bases between. This CDR3 region has 14 residues. The germline V gene has CDR1 SGHTA and CDR2 FQGTGA. CDR3 residues: CASSLNSDTGELFF. The CDR3 DNA sequence: TGTGCCAGCAGCTTAAATAGTGACACCGGGGAGCTGTTTTTT.

This clonotype was found many times. The chain joins TRBV2 to TRBJ1-2, with TRBD1 matching over 7 bases. Germline CDR1 and CDR2: SNHLY and FYNNEI. This CDR3 is built from 14 residues. Trimming cost V 5 bases and J 5 bases; bases outside gene matches: 8. DNA for the CDR3: TGTGCCAGCAGTTTTGAGGGGGCTAGATATGGCTACACCTTC. Its protein is CASSFEGARYGYTF.

In this sample, this clonotype turned up once. The chain couples TRBV20-1 to TRBJ1-2; D call uncertain. The CDR3 is made up of 12 amino acids. V lost 3 bases, J lost 4 bases, and 9 bases lay in between. CDR1 and CDR2 from the germline V gene are DFQATT and SNEGSKA (reference sequence). The CDR3 protein is CSASDQAYGYTF. The CDR3 bases are TGCAGTGCTAGTGACCAGGCCTATGGCTACACCTTC.